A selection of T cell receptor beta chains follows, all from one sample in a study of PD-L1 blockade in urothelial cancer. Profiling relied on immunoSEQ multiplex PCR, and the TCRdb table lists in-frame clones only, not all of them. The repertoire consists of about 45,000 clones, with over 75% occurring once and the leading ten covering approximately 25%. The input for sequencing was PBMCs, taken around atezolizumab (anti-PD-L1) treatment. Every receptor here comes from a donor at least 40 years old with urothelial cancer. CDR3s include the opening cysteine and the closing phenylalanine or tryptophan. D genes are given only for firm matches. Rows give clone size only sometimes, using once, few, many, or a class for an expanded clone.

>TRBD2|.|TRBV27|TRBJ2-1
TGTGCCAGCAGTTGGGGGACTAGCGTGGCTGAGCAGTTCTTC
CASSWGTSVAEQFF
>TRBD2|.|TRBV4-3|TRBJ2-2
TGCGCCAGCAGCCAAGGGTGGCGAGCGGGAGTGGCTGAGCTGTTTTTT
CASSQGWRAGVAELFF
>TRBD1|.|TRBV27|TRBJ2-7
TGTGCCAGCAGCCTAAGGGACAGGGGGGACGAGCAGTACTTC
CASSLRDRGDEQYF
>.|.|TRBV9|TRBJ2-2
TGTGCCAGCGGCACCGGGAACCCGAACACCGGGGAGCTGTTTTTT
CASGTGNPNTGELFF
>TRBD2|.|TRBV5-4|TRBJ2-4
TGTGCCAGCAGCTTGGGTGGGAGGGTCAAAAACATTCAGTACTTC
CASSLGGRVKNIQYF
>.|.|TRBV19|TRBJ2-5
TGTGCCAGTAGTCGGGCCCCACAGGGTCCAGAGACCCAGTACTTC
CASSRAPQGPETQYF
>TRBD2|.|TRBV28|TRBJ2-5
TGTGCCAGCGGACCTAGCGGGAGGGGGCGGGAGACCCAGTACTTC
CASGPSGRGRETQYF
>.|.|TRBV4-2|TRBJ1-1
TGTGCCAGCAGCCAAGGGGCAACGGGGGGGACTGAAGCTTTCTTT
CASSQGATGGTEAFF
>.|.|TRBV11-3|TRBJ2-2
TGTGCCAGCAGCTTAGACCCCATCTGGAGGCCTAACACCGGGGAGCTGTTTTTT
CASSLDPIWRPNTGELFF
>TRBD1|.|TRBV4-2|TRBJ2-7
TGTGCCAGCAGCCAAGATTGGCTAGGGGGACAGGACTCCTACGAGCAGTACTTC
CASSQDWLGGQDSYEQYF
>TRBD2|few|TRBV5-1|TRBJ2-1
TGCGCCAGCAGCTTCGGGACTAGCGGGTACAATGAGCAGTTCTTC
CASSFGTSGYNEQFF
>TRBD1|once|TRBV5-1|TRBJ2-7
TGCGCCAGCAGCTTGGAGGGGGCCCACGAGCAGTACTTC
CASSLEGAHEQYF
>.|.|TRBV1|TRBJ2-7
TGCACCAGCAGCCACCCGGACAGGGGGCCTATATCCCCCTACGAGCAGTACTTC
CTSSHPDRGPISPYEQYF
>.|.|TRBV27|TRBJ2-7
TGTGCCAGCCGGGGAAGCGATCGCGGGACGTCCTACGAGCAGTACTTC
CASRGSDRGTSYEQYF
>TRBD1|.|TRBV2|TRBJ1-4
TGTGCCAGCAGCCAACAGGGGGCCCTTAATGAAAAACTGTTTTTT
CASSQQGALNEKLFF
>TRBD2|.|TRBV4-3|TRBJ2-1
TGCGCCAGCAGCCAAAACACCGGACTAGCGGGAGGCCATGAGCAGTTCTTC
CASSQNTGLAGGHEQFF
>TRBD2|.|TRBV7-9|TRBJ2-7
TGTGCCAGCAGCTTAGGTCCTAGCGGGAGCGGCGAGCAGTACTTC
CASSLGPSGSGEQYF
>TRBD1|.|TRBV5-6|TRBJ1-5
TGTGCCAGCAGCACCCGCCGGAACAGGGGCCAAAATCAGCCCCAGCATTTT
CASSTRRNRGQNQPQHF
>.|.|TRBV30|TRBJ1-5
TGTGCCTGGAGTGGGGGGCACAATCAGCCCCAGCATTTT
CAWSGGHNQPQHF
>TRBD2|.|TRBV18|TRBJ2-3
TGTGCCAGCTCACCCCGAGCGGGAGTCGGTACAGATACGCAGTATTTT
CASSPRAGVGTDTQYF
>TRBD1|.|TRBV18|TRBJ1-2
TGTGCCAGCTCACCACCGCCGGACAGGAGGGATGGCTACACCTTC
CASSPPPDRRDGYTF
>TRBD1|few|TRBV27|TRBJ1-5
TGTGCCAGCAGTCCAGGGACAGCCCGGCGGGATCAGCCCCAGCATTTT
CASSPGTARRDQPQHF
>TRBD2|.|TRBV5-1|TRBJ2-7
TGCGCCAGCAGCCTACTAGCGGGAGGGCCGGGGGAGCAGTACTTC
CASSLLAGGPGEQYF
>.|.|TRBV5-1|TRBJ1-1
TGCGCCAGCAGCCCTCGGACAGCGAACACTGAAGCTTTCTTT
CASSPRTANTEAFF
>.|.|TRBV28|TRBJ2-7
TGTGCCAGCAGTCCCCTCATTGCTCCGAGCTCCTACGAGCAGTACTTC
CASSPLIAPSSYEQYF
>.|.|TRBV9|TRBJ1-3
TGTGCCAGCAGCGACCCCTCGGACAGCCAAACAAACACCATATATTTT
CASSDPSDSQTNTIYF
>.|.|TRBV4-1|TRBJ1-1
TGCGCCAGCAGCCAAGATGGGGGGTTGGTGAACACTGAAGCTTTCTTT
CASSQDGGLVNTEAFF
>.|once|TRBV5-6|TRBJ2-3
TGTGCCAGCAGCTTGTCCGCGGGAGATACGCAGTATTTT
CASSLSAGDTQYF
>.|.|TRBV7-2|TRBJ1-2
TGTGCCAGCAGCTTAGCCCTAGAGGCCTACACCTTC
CASSLALEAYTF
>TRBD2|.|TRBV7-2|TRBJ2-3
TGTGCCAGCAGGTCACCTAGCGGCAGCACAGATACGCAGTATTTT
CASRSPSGSTDTQYF
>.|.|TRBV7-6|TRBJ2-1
TGTGCCAGCAGCTTAGCAGGGGGGGCCAGCTCCTACAATGAGCAGTTCTTC
CASSLAGGASSYNEQFF
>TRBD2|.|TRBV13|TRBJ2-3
TGTGCCAGCAGGAGGACGGGGGGGGGCACAGATACGCAGTATTTT
CASRRTGGGTDTQYF
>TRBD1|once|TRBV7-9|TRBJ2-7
TGTGCCAGCAGCTTAGGGACAGGGGTGCGGGGGAGCGAGCAGTACTTC
CASSLGTGVRGSEQYF
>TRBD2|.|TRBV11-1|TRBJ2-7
TGTGCCAGCAGCCCTACCGCGGGCCTAGCGGGGGCGTACGAGCAGTACTTC
CASSPTAGLAGAYEQYF
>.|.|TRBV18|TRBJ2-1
TGTGCCAGCTCACCACCCTATGGAGGAGGGGTCAATGAGCAGTTCTTC
CASSPPYGGGVNEQFF
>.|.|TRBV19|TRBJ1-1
TGTGCCAGTAGTCGTGGGGGGGTGAACACTGAAGCTTTCTTT
CASSRGGVNTEAFF
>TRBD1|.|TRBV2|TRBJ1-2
TGTGCCAGCAGGAGCGGGACAGGGGGGACCTATGGCTACACCTTC
CASRSGTGGTYGYTF
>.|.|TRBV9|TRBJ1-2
TGTGCCAGCAGCGTAGGCCCTTTTCGGGGCTACACCTTC
CASSVGPFRGYTF
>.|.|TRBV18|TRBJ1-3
TGTGCCAGCTCACCAGCGGGGTCCTCTGGAAACACCATATATTTT
CASSPAGSSGNTIYF
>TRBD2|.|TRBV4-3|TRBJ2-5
TGCGCCAGCAGCCCTCGTCTAGCGGGGGCCGCAAACCAAGAGACCCAGTACTTC
CASSPRLAGAANQETQYF
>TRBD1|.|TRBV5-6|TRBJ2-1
TGTGCCAGCAGCCCCTCTTTTTCCTGGACAGGTCAGTTCTTC
CASSPSFSWTGQFF
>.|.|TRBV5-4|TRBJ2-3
TGTGCCAGCAGCTTGTTCCCTAGCAGAGATACGCAGTATTTT
CASSLFPSRDTQYF
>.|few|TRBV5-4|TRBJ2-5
TGTGCCAGCAGCTTGGCTCCCCCAGAGACCCAGTACTTC
CASSLAPPETQYF
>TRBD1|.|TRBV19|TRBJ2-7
TGTGCCAGTAGCACGACAGGGACCCTCTACTACGAGCAGTACTTC
CASSTTGTLYYEQYF
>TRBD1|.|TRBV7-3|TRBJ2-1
TGTGCCAGCAGCTTAGGAATAGGGGGCTGGAGTGGCGATGAGCAGTTCTTC
CASSLGIGGWSGDEQFF
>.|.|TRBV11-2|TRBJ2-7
TGTGCCAGCAGCCCCCGGGTGGCGCGCTCCTACGAGCAGTACTTC
CASSPRVARSYEQYF
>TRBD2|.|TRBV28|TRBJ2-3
TGTGCCAGCAGCCGACTAGCGGGAGTTGGTTTGGCAGATACGCAGTATTTT
CASSRLAGVGLADTQYF